This passage covers 3 T cell receptor beta chains from one sample sequenced in a study of cytomegalovirus exposure and HLA in healthy donors. The PCR made use of 60 Vbeta and 13 Jbeta primers. Method: immunoSEQ multiplex PCR; TCRdb's copy keeps in-frame clones and lacks some. The data contain 210,000 or so clones, about 77% of them singletons. The sample was PBMCs. These receptors all come from a boy aged 10-17 years in good health and CMV-seronegative.

The rearrangement links TRBV6-1 to TRBJ1-2, with D uncertain. The CDR3 spans 14 residues. Germline loops: CDR1 MNHNS, CDR2 SASEGT. V was cut by 5 bases and J by 4 bases, with 14 bases left in between. The CDR3 DNA is TGTGCCAGCAGTATGACGGGAGGGATCTATGGCTACACCTTC. Protein sequence: CASSMTGGIYGYTF.

This clone was observed a few times. A junction boundary mismatches the germline segment, possibly from a read error. The V and J genes are TRBV7-9 and TRBJ1-2, with D uncertain. This CDR3 is built from 13 residues. The germline V gene has CDR1 SEHNR and CDR2 FQNEAQ (reference sequence). CDR3 amino acids: CSSSLLTVNGYTF. The CDR3 region has the DNA TGTTCCAGCAGCTTACTCACAGTGAATGGCTACACCTTC.

The rearrangement joins TRBV6-5 to TRBJ1-1; D possibly corresponds to TRBD1 (6 bases). From germline, CDR1 is MNHEY and CDR2 SVGAGI. The CDR3 length is 15 residues. The V and J ends lost 2 bases and 3 bases respectively, with 13 bases between them. The CDR3 here is CASSYNGGAYTEAFF. The CDR3 region has the DNA TGTGCCAGCAGTTACAATGGGGGGGCGTACACTGAAGCTTTCTTT.